These T cell receptor beta chains were read from a single sample in a study of blood T cell repertoires in COVID-19. The table came from immunoSEQ multiplex PCR; TCRdb's copy has only in-frame clones and leaves some out. The sample carries around 620,000 clones, 70% to 90% recorded once. The source material was peripheral blood. Source of these receptors: a young woman with acute or convalescent COVID-19. CDR3s include the opening cysteine and the closing phenylalanine or tryptophan. The D gene is left open where the match is weak.

j_call: TRBJ1-3
d_call: -
v_call: TRBV19
cdr3_nt: TGTGCCAGTAGTATAATAACAGGGACGGGAAACACCATATATTTT
cdr3_aa: CASSIITGTGNTIYF

j_call: TRBJ1-3
d_call: TRBD1
v_call: TRBV4-1
cdr3_nt: TGCGCCAGCAGCCAAGTTGGGACAGGGCCTGGAAACACCATATATTTT
cdr3_aa: CASSQVGTGPGNTIYF

j_call: TRBJ2-1
d_call: -
v_call: TRBV6-5
cdr3_nt: TGTGCCAGCAGTTATTTGCAGTACAATGAGCAGTTCTTC
cdr3_aa: CASSYLQYNEQFF

j_call: TRBJ1-2
d_call: TRBD1
v_call: TRBV28
cdr3_nt: TGTGCCAGCAGTTTAGGTTTCGGACAGGGGGAGGGTGGCTACACCTTC
cdr3_aa: CASSLGFGQGEGGYTF

j_call: TRBJ2-7
d_call: -
v_call: TRBV5-1
cdr3_nt: TGCGCCAGCAGCGAACCGGGACAACTTTACGAGCAGTACTTC
cdr3_aa: CASSEPGQLYEQYF

j_call: TRBJ2-1
d_call: TRBD1
v_call: TRBV28
cdr3_nt: TGTGCCAGCAGTTTTGGACAGGGTTGGGATGAGCAGTTCTTC
cdr3_aa: CASSFGQGWDEQFF

j_call: TRBJ1-2
d_call: -
v_call: TRBV6-2/TRBV6-3
cdr3_nt: TGTGCCAGCAGTTACTCAGCCAACTATGGCTACACCTTC
cdr3_aa: CASSYSANYGYTF

j_call: TRBJ1-5
d_call: -
v_call: TRBV19
cdr3_nt: TGTGCCAGTAGTATTACAGTTAATCAGCCCCAGCATTTT
cdr3_aa: CASSITVNQPQHF

j_call: TRBJ1-2
d_call: -
v_call: TRBV7-9
cdr3_nt: TGTGCCAGCAGCTTAGTCCGGGGAGCTAACTATGGCTACACCTTC
cdr3_aa: CASSLVRGANYGYTF

j_call: TRBJ1-2
d_call: TRBD1
v_call: TRBV7-9
cdr3_nt: TGTGCCAGCAGATTGGGGGACAGGGGGCGCGACTCCTATGGCTACACCTTC
cdr3_aa: CASRLGDRGRDSYGYTF

j_call: TRBJ1-2
d_call: -
v_call: TRBV5-8
cdr3_nt: TGTGCCAGCAGCTTGTCGGGAGGGCCCAACTATGGCTACACCTTC
cdr3_aa: CASSLSGGPNYGYTF

j_call: TRBJ2-3
d_call: -
v_call: TRBV5-6
cdr3_nt: TGTGCCAGCAGAAGGAGGGATACGCAGTATTTT
cdr3_aa: CASRRRDTQYF